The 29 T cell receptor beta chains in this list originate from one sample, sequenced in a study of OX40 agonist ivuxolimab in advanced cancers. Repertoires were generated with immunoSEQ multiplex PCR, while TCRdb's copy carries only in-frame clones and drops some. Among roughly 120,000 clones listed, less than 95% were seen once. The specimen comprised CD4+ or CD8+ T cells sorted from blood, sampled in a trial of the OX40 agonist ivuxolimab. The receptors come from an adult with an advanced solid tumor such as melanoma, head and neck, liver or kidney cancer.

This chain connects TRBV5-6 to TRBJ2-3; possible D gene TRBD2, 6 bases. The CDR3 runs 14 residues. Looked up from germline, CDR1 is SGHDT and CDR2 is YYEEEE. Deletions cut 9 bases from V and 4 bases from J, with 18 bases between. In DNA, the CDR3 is TGTGCCACCACGGCGGGACTCGCACCAGATACGCAGTATTTT. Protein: CATTAGLAPDTQYF.

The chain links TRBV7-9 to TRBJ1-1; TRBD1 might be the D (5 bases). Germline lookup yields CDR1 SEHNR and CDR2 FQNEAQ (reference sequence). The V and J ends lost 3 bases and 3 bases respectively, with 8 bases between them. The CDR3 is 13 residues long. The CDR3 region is CASSFGGDTEAFF. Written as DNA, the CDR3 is TGTGCCAGCAGCTTCGGGGGGGACACTGAAGCTTTCTTT.

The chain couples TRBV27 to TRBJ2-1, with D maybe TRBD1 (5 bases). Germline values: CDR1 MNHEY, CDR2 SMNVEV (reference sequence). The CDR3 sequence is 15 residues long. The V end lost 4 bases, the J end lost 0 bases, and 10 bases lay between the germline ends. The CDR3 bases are TGTGCCAGCAGTTCGACGACAGCCTCCTACAATGAGCAGTTCTTC. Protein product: CASSSTTASYNEQFF.

The CDR3 reads CASSSLAGGKETQYF. The CDR3 DNA reads TGTGCCAGCAGCTCACTAGCGGGAGGGAAAGAGACCCAGTACTTC. V is TRBV6-5 and J is TRBJ2-5; the match to TRBD2 covers 13 bases. This CDR3 contains 15 residues. The J segment lost 3 bases and the V segment lost 6 bases, leaving 4 bases of the junction unmatched. CDR1 is MNHEY, CDR2 SVGAGI, per germline.

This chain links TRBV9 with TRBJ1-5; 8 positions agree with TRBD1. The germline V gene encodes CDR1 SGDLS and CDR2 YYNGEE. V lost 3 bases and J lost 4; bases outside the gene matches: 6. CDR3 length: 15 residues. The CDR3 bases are TGTGCCAGCAGCGCCGGGACAGGCCCGAATCAGCCCCAGCATTTT. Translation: CASSAGTGPNQPQHF.

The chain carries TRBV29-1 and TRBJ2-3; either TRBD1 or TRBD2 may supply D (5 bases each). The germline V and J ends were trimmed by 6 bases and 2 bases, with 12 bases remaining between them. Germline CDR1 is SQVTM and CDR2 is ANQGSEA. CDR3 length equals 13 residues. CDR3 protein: CSVTGLTTDTQYF. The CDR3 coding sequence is TGCAGCGTAACAGGACTGACCACAGATACGCAGTATTTT.

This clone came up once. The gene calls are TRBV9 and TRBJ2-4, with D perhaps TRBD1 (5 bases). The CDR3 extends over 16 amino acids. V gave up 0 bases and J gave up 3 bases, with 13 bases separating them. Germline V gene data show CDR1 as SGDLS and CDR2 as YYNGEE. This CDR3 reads CASSVGAGWDKNIQYF. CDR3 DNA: TGTGCCAGCAGCGTAGGGGCAGGGTGGGACAAAAACATTCAGTACTTC. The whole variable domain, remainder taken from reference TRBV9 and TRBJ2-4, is DSGVTQTPKHLITATGQRVTLRCSPRSGDLSVYWYQQSLDQGLQFLIQYYNGEERAKGNILERFSAQQFPDLHSELNLSSLELGDSALYFCASSVGAGWDKNIQYFGAGTRLSVL.

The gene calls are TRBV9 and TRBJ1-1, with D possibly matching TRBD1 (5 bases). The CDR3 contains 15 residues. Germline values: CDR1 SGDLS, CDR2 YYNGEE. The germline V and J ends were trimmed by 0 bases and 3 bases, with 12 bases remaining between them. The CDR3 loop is CASSVVGRGDTEAFF. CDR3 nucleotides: TGTGCCAGCAGCGTAGTGGGGCGGGGAGACACTGAAGCTTTCTTT.

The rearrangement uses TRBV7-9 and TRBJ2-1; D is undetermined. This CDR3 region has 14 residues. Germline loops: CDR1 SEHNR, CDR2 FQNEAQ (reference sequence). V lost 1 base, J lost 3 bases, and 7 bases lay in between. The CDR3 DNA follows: TGTGCCAGCAGCTTAGGGCAGAGCTACAATGAGCAGTTCTTC. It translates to CASSLGQSYNEQFF.

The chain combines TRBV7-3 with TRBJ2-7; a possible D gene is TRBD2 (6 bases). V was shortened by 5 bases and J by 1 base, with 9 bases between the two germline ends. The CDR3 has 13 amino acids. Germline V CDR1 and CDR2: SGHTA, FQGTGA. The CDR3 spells CASSLASSYEQYF. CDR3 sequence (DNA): TGTGCCAGCAGCCTAGCGAGTTCCTACGAGCAGTACTTC.

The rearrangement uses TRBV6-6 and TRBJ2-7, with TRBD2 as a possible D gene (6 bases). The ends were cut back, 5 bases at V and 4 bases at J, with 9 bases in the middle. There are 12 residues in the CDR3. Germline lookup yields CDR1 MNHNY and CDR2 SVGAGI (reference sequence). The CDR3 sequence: CASSPTSYEQYF. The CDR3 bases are TGTGCCAGCAGTCCGACTAGTTACGAGCAGTACTTC.

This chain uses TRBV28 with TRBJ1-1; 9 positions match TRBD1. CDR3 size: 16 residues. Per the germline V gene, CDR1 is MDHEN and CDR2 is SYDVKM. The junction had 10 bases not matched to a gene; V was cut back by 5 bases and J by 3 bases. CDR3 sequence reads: CASSPGQGLLYTEAFF. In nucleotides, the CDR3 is TGTGCCAGCAGTCCGGGACAGGGATTACTATACACTGAAGCTTTCTTT.

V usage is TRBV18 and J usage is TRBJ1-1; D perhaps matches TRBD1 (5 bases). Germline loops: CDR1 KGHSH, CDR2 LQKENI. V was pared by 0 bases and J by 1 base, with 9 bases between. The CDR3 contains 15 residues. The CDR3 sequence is CASSPPIGTNTEAFF. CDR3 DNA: TGTGCCAGCTCACCACCGATCGGGACGAACACTGAAGCTTTCTTT. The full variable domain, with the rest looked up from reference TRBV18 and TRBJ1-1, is NAGVMQNPRHLVRRRGQEARLRCSPMKGHSHVYWYRQLPEEGLKFMVYLQKENIIDESGMPKERFSAEFPKEGPSILRIQQVVRGDSAAYFCASSPPIGTNTEAFFGQGTRLTVV.

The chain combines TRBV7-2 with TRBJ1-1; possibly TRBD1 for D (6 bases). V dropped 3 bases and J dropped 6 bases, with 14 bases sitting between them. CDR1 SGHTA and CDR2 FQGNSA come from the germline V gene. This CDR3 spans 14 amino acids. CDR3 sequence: CASSFRRGESEAFF. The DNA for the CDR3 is TGTGCCAGCAGCTTCAGGAGGGGGGAGTCTGAAGCTTTCTTT.

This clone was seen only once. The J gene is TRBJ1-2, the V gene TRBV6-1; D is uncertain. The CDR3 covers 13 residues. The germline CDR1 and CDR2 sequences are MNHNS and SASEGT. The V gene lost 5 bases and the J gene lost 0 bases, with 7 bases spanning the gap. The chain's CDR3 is CASSTDANYGYTF. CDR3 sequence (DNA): TGTGCCAGCAGTACGGACGCTAACTATGGCTACACCTTC.

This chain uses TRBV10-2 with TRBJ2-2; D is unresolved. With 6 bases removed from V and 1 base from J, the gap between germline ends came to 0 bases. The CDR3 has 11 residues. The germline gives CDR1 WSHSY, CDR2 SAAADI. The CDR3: CASRNTGELFF. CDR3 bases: TGCGCCAGCAGGAACACCGGGGAGCTGTTTTTT.

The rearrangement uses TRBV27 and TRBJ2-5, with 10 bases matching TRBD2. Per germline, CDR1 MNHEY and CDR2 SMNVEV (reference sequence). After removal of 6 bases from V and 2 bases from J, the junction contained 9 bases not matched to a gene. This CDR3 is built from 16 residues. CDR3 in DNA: TGTGCCAGCAGGAGACTAGCGGGTTCACTTCAAGAGACCCAGTACTTC. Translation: CASRRLAGSLQETQYF.

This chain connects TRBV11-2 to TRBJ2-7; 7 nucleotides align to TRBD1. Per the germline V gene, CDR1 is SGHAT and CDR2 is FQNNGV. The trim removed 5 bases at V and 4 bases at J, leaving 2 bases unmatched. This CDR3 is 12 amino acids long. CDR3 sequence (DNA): TGTGCCAGCAGCCTGACAGGGTACGAGCAGTACTTC. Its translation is CASSLTGYEQYF.

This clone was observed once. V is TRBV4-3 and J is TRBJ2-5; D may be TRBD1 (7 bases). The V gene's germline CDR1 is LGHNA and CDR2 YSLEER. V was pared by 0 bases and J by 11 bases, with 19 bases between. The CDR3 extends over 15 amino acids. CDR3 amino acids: CASSQDLRLGGQQYF. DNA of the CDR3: TGCGCCAGCAGCCAAGATTTGCGGCTGGGGGGACAGCAGTACTTC.

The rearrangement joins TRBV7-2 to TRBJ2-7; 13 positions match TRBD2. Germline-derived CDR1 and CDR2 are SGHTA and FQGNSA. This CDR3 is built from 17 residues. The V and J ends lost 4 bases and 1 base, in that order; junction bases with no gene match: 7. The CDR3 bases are TGTGCCAGCAGCTCCGGACTAGCGGGAGTAGCATCCTACGAGCAGTACTTC. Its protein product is CASSSGLAGVASYEQYF.

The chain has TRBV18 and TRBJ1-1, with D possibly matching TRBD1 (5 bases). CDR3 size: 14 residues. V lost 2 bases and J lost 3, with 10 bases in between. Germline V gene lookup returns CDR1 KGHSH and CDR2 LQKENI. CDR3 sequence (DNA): TGTGCCAGCTCACCAAACCGGGACCACACTGAAGCTTTCTTT. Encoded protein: CASSPNRDHTEAFF.

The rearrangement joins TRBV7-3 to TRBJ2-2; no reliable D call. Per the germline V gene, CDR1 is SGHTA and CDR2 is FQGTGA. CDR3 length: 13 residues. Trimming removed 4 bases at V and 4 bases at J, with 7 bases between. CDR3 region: CASSSLITGELFF. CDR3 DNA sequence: TGTGCCAGCAGCTCGTTAATCACCGGGGAGCTGTTTTTT.

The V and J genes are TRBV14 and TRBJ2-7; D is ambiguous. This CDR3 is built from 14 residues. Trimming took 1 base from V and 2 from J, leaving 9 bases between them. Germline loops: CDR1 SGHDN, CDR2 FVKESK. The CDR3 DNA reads TGTGCCAGCAGCCAAGGCAGGCTAACCTACGAGCAGTACTTC. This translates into CASSQGRLTYEQYF.

The CDR3 here is CASSFRGLALNTDTQYF. The CDR3 nucleotides read TGTGCCAGCAGCTTTCGAGGGCTAGCCCTAAATACAGATACGCAGTATTTT. The rearrangement links TRBV7-6 to TRBJ2-3; D perhaps matches TRBD2 (5 bases). The CDR3 is made up of 17 amino acids. The V end lost 3 bases, the J end lost 3 bases, and 19 bases lay between the germline ends. Germline assignment: CDR1 SGHVS and CDR2 FNYEAQ.

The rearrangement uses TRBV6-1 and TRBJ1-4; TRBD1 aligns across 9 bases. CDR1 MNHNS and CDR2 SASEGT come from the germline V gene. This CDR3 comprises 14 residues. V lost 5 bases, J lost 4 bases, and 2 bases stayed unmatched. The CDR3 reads CASSRGQGNEKLFF. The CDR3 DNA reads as TGTGCCAGCAGTAGGGGACAGGGTAATGAAAAACTGTTTTTT.

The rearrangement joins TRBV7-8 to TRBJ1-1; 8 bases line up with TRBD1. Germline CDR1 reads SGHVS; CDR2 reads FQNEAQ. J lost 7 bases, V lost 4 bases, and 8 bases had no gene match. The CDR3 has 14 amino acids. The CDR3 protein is CASSSRTGIDEAFF. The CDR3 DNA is TGTGCCAGCAGCTCTCGGACAGGGATTGATGAAGCTTTCTTT.

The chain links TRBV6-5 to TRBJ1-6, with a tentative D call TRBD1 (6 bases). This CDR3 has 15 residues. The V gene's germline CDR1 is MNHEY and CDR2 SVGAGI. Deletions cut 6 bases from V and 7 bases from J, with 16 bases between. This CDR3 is CASSPTGVLNSPLHF. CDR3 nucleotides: TGTGCCAGCAGCCCGACAGGTGTACTGAATTCACCCCTCCACTTT.

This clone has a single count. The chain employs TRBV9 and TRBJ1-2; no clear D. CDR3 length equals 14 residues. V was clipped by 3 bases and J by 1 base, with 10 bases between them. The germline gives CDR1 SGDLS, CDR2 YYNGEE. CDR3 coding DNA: TGTGCCAGCAGCGCCACGTCGGGTAACTATGGCTACACCTTC. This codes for CASSATSGNYGYTF.

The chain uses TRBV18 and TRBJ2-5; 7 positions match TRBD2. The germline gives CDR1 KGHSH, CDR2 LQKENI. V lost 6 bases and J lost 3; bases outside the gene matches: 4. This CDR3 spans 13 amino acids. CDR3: CASSPGTKETQYF. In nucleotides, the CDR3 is TGTGCCAGCTCCCCAGGGACTAAAGAGACCCAGTACTTC.